One and the same sample provided the 10 T cell receptor beta chains below, sequenced in a study of blood T cell repertoires in COVID-19. Sequenced by immunoSEQ multiplex PCR; TCRdb stores in-frame clones only, minus some. Seen here are roughly 100,000 clones, less than 95% observed once, and the top ten hold under 8.5%. Material: peripheral blood. The source is a man aged 18-30 years with COVID-19, enrolled during active disease.

The chain links TRBV7-9 to TRBJ2-7; tentative D call: TRBD1 (6 bases). From germline, CDR1 is SEHNR and CDR2 FQNEAQ (reference sequence). Trimming removed 4 bases at V and 7 bases at J, with 17 bases between. There are 14 residues in the CDR3. CDR3: CASSSPGQPWEQYF. The CDR3 bases are TGTGCCAGCAGCTCACCCGGACAGCCCTGGGAGCAGTACTTC.

This clone was counted once. This chain uses TRBV7-2 with TRBJ2-6; tentatively, D is TRBD2 (5 bases). Per the germline V gene, CDR1 is SGHTA and CDR2 is FQGNSA. This CDR3 region has 17 residues. Trimming left V 5 bases short and J 4 bases short, with 18 bases between. In nucleotides, the CDR3 is TGTGCCAGCAGCCTACATAGCGTCCGGGCCGGGGCCAACGTCCTGACTTTC. Residues: CASSLHSVRAGANVLTF.

The chain combines TRBV6-5 with TRBJ1-5; TRBD1 matches at 7 bases. Unmatched junction bases numbered 7, after V lost 6 bases and J lost 2 bases. Germline V gene lookup returns CDR1 MNHEY and CDR2 SVGAGI. CDR3 length: 15 amino acids. CDR3 protein: CASRRDRVGNQPQHF. CDR3 DNA: TGTGCCAGCAGACGCGACAGGGTAGGCAATCAGCCCCAGCATTTT.

The rearrangement links TRBV10-3 to TRBJ2-5; 7 bases are shared with TRBD1. The J call is uncertain, as TRBJ2-7 better fits the DNA end. The CDR3 sequence is 15 residues long. CDR1 and CDR2 from the germline V gene are ENHRY and SYGVKD. The CDR3 loop is CAISEESGGYNEQYF. Here the CDR3 DNA reads TGTGCCATCAGTGAGGAGTCAGGGGGTTACAACGAGCAGTACTTC.

The chain is built from TRBV7-9 and TRBJ1-6; TRBD1 matches 7 bases. After removal of 3 bases from V and 10 bases from J, the junction contained 12 bases not matched to a gene. The CDR3 runs 16 residues. Germline CDR1 reads SEHNR; CDR2 reads FQNEAQ (reference sequence). CDR3 sequence: CASSLGGGTALSPLHF. CDR3 DNA: TGTGCCAGCAGCTTGGGCGGGGGGACAGCCCTATCACCCCTCCACTTT.

This clone was observed once. The chain is built from TRBV15 and TRBJ2-3; TRBD2 matches at 11 bases. J was trimmed by 4 bases and V by 6 bases; bases with no gene match: 9. CDR1 is LNHNV, CDR2 YYDKDF, per germline (reference sequence). The CDR3 is made up of 16 amino acids. This CDR3 is CATRTSGMAVADTQYF. DNA for the CDR3: TGTGCCACCAGGACTAGCGGGATGGCGGTCGCAGATACGCAGTATTTT. Together with reference TRBV15 and TRBJ2-3, the CDR3 gives the full variable domain: DAMVIQNPRYQVTQFGKPVTLSCSQTLNHNVMYWYQQKSSQAPKLLFHYYDKDFNNEADTPDNFQSRRPNTSFCFLDIRSPGLGDTAMYLCATRTSGMAVADTQYFGPGTRLTVL.

V and J are TRBV7-2 and TRBJ1-1, with TRBD1 matching 7 bases. The CDR3 loop spans 14 amino acids. V shed 5 bases, J shed 2 bases, and the junction held 5 bases outside the gene matches. Germline CDR1 and CDR2: SGHTA and FQGNSA. This CDR3 is CASSRGQTNTEAFF. The CDR3 DNA sequence: TGTGCCAGCAGCCGGGGACAGACAAACACTGAAGCTTTCTTT.

V gene TRBV30 combines with J gene TRBJ2-7; 7 bases match TRBD1. With 1 base clipped from V and 0 bases from J, the junction kept 6 bases outside the gene matches. Germline V lookup: CDR1 GTSNPN, CDR2 SVGIG (reference sequence). The CDR3 is 15 amino acids. CDR3 sequence (DNA): TGTGCCTGGAGTGGACAGGGATACCTCTCCTACGAGCAGTACTTC. The encoded protein is CAWSGQGYLSYEQYF.

The V and J genes are TRBV11-2 and TRBJ1-1, with D perhaps matching TRBD1 (5 bases). CDR3 length equals 17 residues. Germline V gene sequence: CDR1 SGHAT, CDR2 FQNNGV. V shed 3 bases and J shed 5 bases, with 22 bases lying between them. CDR3 protein: CASSLLGLLSRETEAFF. The CDR3 DNA follows: TGTGCCAGCAGCTTGCTGGGACTACTAAGTCGGGAAACTGAAGCTTTCTTT. The entire variable domain, with the rest obtained from reference TRBV11-2 and TRBJ1-1, is as follows: EAGVAQSPRYKIIEKRQSVAFWCNPISGHATLYWYQQILGQGPKLLIQFQNNGVVDDSQLPKDRFSAERLKGVDSTLKIQPAKLEDSAVYLCASSLLGLLSRETEAFFGQGTRLTVV.

The V call is TRBV4-3, the J call TRBJ2-3; a possible D gene is TRBD1 (5 bases). The CDR3 length is 13 residues. Germline V gene lookup returns CDR1 LGHNA and CDR2 YSLEER. Trimming took off 6 bases at V and 3 bases at J, with 10 bases between the two ends. The CDR3 protein is CASRGAGTDTQYF. Written as DNA, the CDR3 is TGCGCCAGCAGAGGGGCAGGGACAGATACGCAGTATTTT.